One sample yielded the 23 T cell receptor beta chains listed below, sequenced in a study of T-cell reconstitution after alpha-beta-depleted transplantation in children. Preparation of the TCRbeta library used unique molecular identifiers. TCRdb used MiXCR to reprocess the PCR reads, holding one entry per CDR3 protein. This sample carries about 400,000 distinct CDR3 sequences, roughly 22% of them seen once, and the ten largest clones take approximately 3.8%. The sample in question was PBMCs from the stem cell graft donor, obtained from the stem cell graft. Receptor source: a human donor who donated a stem cell graft to a child with acute myeloid leukemia.

The J gene is TRBJ1-4, the V gene TRBV19, with D possibly TRBD1 on 5 matching bases. Trimming took off 2 bases at V and 3 bases at J, with 10 bases between the two ends. Germline V gene sequence: CDR1 LNHDA, CDR2 SQIVND (reference sequence). CDR3 length equals 15 residues. The CDR3 region is CASSINGQANEKLFF. In DNA form, the CDR3 reads TGTGCCAGTAGTATAAACGGACAAGCTAATGAAAAACTGTTTTTT. Full variable domain (missing parts from reference TRBV19 and TRBJ1-4): DGGITQSPKYLFRKEGQNVTLSCEQNLNHDAMYWYRQDPGQGLRLIYYSQIVNDFQKGDIAEGYSVSREKKESFPLTVTSAQKNPTAFYLCASSINGQANEKLFFGSGTQLSVL.

The chain couples TRBV12-2 to TRBJ2-6; TRBD2, the D gene given by the table, was not confirmed from the DNA. TRBV12-2 is a pseudogene segment. The CDR3 loop spans 16 amino acids. CDR3 region: CASRLGLASGANVLTF. The CDR3 DNA reads TGTGCAAGTCGCTTGGGACTTGCTTCTGGGGCCAACGTCCTGACTTTC.

This clonotype was counted only a few times. J is TRBJ2-2 and V is TRBV2, with TRBD1 matching over 8 bases. Germline trimming cut 8 bases from V and 1 base from J; bases unmatched to any gene: 12. Germline V gene lookup returns CDR1 SNHLY and CDR2 FYNNEI. The CDR3 loop spans 17 amino acids. CDR3 nucleotides: TGTGCCAGCCGACGATCTACCGGGACAGGGAACACCGGGGAGCTGTTTTTT. Amino acids: CASRRSTGTGNTGELFF.

The chain combines TRBV12-3 or TRBV12-4 with TRBJ2-6, with TRBD2 matching over 8 bases. This CDR3 has 17 residues. The trim removed 5 bases at V and 0 bases at J, leaving 6 bases unmatched. The CDR3 nucleotides read TGTGCCAGCAGTCCTAGCGGGCCGAGCTCTGGGGCCAACGTCCTGACTTTC. This gives the protein CASSPSGPSSGANVLTF.

This clonotype showed up just a few times. The CDR3 sequence is CAISEGVVNEQFF. The CDR3 coding sequence is TGTGCCATCAGTGAGGGGGTCGTCAATGAGCAGTTCTTC. The chain uses TRBV10-3 and TRBJ2-1, with D uncertain. The ends were cut back, 2 bases at V and 6 bases at J, with 8 bases in the middle. Germline V lookup: CDR1 ENHRY, CDR2 SYGVKD. The CDR3 sequence is 13 residues long.

A few counts support this clonotype. The V and J genes are TRBV12-3 or TRBV12-4 and TRBJ2-1; no definite D call. V was clipped by 0 bases and J by 8 bases, with 8 bases between them. The CDR3 length is 13 residues. CDR3 sequence reads: CASSLAGRDEQFF. The CDR3 DNA is TGTGCCAGCAGTTTAGCGGGTAGGGATGAGCAGTTCTTC.

There are many counts of this clonotype. This chain joins TRBV27 and TRBJ2-1, with 7 bases matching TRBD1. CDR3 length: 13 amino acids. Germline assignment: CDR1 MNHEY and CDR2 SMNVEV (reference sequence). V shed 5 bases and J 4 bases; nucleotides not matched to a gene: 2. CDR3 residues: CASSGQVYNEQFF. In nucleotides, the CDR3 is TGTGCCAGCAGTGGACAGGTTTACAATGAGCAGTTCTTC.

The chain combines TRBV27 with TRBJ2-7; 14 bases align to TRBD2. The CDR3 has 17 amino acids. V lost 6 bases to trimming and J lost 5 bases; unmatched junction nucleotides: 12. Germline values: CDR1 MNHEY, CDR2 SMNVEV (reference sequence). The CDR3: CASSRPPGLAGVNEQYF. CDR3 bases: TGTGCCAGCAGCCGACCCCCGGGACTAGCGGGAGTCAACGAGCAGTACTTC.

This chain links TRBV3-1 with TRBJ2-1; D remains unclear. The ends were cut back, 4 bases at V and 3 bases at J, with 7 bases in the middle. Germline CDR1 and CDR2: LGHDT and YNNKEL (reference sequence). The CDR3 loop spans 13 amino acids. This CDR3 is CASSPEVYNEQFF. CDR3 nucleotides: TGTGCCAGCAGCCCGGAAGTCTACAATGAGCAGTTCTTC.

The chain combines TRBV20-1 with TRBJ2-1; 11 positions match TRBD2. V shed 2 bases, J shed 7 bases, and the junction held 10 bases outside the gene matches. The CDR3 loop spans 16 amino acids. CDR1 is DFQATT, CDR2 SNEGSKA, per germline (reference sequence). The CDR3 DNA follows: TGCAGTGCTAGATCGCCCACTAGCGGGAGCACGAATGAGCAGTTCTTC. Protein: CSARSPTSGSTNEQFF.

The chain employs TRBV5-1 and TRBJ2-1; no definite D call. V was pared by 4 bases and J by 5 bases, with 16 bases between. Germline V gene data show CDR1 as SGHRS and CDR2 as YFSETQ. The CDR3 loop spans 15 amino acids. The chain's CDR3 is CASSPPPPRNNEQFF. DNA for the CDR3: TGCGCCAGCAGCCCTCCTCCTCCCCGCAACAATGAGCAGTTCTTC.

The J gene is TRBJ2-7, the V gene TRBV3-1, with D possibly being TRBD2 (6 bases). CDR1 is LGHDT and CDR2 is YNNKEL in the germline V gene (reference sequence). Trimming left V 3 bases short and J 4 bases short, with 10 bases between. The CDR3 spans 13 residues. The CDR3 protein is CASSQGGLYEQYF. In DNA form, the CDR3 reads TGTGCCAGCAGCCAGGGGGGACTGTACGAGCAGTACTTC.

The chain joins TRBV12-3 or TRBV12-4 to TRBJ2-1; D possibly corresponds to TRBD2 (7 bases). V lost 6 bases and J lost 4, with 19 bases in between. The CDR3 is 16 amino acids. CDR3 nucleotide sequence: TGTGCCAGCAGCCCCTTCTCCGGGGGGCGATACAATGAGCAGTTCTTC. Amino acid sequence: CASSPFSGGRYNEQFF.

This clonotype was recorded a few times. The chain combines TRBV12-3 or TRBV12-4 with TRBJ2-1; no definite D call. This CDR3 spans 12 amino acids. V was shortened by 5 bases and J by 6 bases, with 8 bases between the two germline ends. The CDR3 nucleotides are TGTGCCAGCAGTCCAGAAAGCAATGAGCAGTTCTTC. Residues: CASSPESNEQFF.

This clonotype was detected ten times or more. The chain joins TRBV11-2 to TRBJ1-1; maybe TRBD1 (6 bases). V was trimmed by 1 base and J by 8 bases, leaving 14 bases between them. Germline CDR1 reads SGHAT; CDR2 reads FQNNGV. The CDR3 has 14 residues. CDR3 DNA sequence: TGTGCCAGCAGCTTAGCCCCGGACAGAGAGGAAGCTTTCTTT. Translating gives CASSLAPDREEAFF. The entire variable domain, with the rest obtained from reference TRBV11-2 and TRBJ1-1, is as follows: EAGVAQSPRYKIIEKRQSVAFWCNPISGHATLYWYQQILGQGPKLLIQFQNNGVVDDSQLPKDRFSAERLKGVDSTLKIQPAKLEDSAVYLCASSLAPDREEAFFGQGTRLTVV.

This clonotype was observed a few times. The V and J genes are TRBV29-1 and TRBJ2-5; D remains ambiguous. V was cut by 1 base and J by 0 bases, with 15 bases left in between. The germline gives CDR1 SQVTM, CDR2 ANQGSEA. This CDR3 comprises 16 residues. For the CDR3, the DNA is TGCAGCGTTGAAGGTCTAGTGGACCTTAACCAAGAGACCCAGTACTTC. Encoded protein: CSVEGLVDLNQETQYF.

There are many counts of this clonotype. The chain recombines TRBV7-9 with TRBJ2-2; no clear D gene. CDR1 is SEHNR, CDR2 FQNEAQ, per germline (reference sequence). This CDR3 spans 13 amino acids. Trimming stripped 3 bases from V and 4 bases from J, with 6 bases between. CDR3 nucleotides: TGTGCCAGCAGCTTGGTAGCCACCGGGGAGCTGTTTTTT. Residues: CASSLVATGELFF.

The chain is built from TRBV14 and TRBJ2-7; no clear D. CDR3 length equals 11 residues. Germline CDR1 reads SGHDN; CDR2 reads FVKESK. V lost 0 bases, J lost 8 bases, and 5 bases lay in between. CDR3 bases: TGTGCCAGCAGCCAAGAAGGCAAGCAGTACTTC. Translation gives CASSQEGKQYF.

The J gene is TRBJ2-2, the V gene TRBV4-1; 9 nucleotides align to TRBD1. The CDR3 has 17 amino acids. Germline V CDR1 and CDR2: MGHRA, YSYEKL. J lost 6 bases, V lost 1 base, and 9 bases had no gene match. The CDR3 DNA reads as TGCGCCAGCAGCCAAGGCGTTGGGACAGGGTATGCCGGGGAGCTGTTTTTT. It encodes CASSQGVGTGYAGELFF.

This clonotype was seen only a few times. The rearrangement joins TRBV28 to TRBJ2-2; TRBD2 matches 8 bases. Germline assignment: CDR1 MDHEN and CDR2 SYDVKM. The CDR3 length is 15 residues. The V gene end was trimmed by 5 bases and the J gene end by 1 base; junction bases not matched to a gene: 3. CDR3 coding DNA: TGTGCCAGCAGTGCCGGGACTAGGAACACCGGGGAGCTGTTTTTT. It specifies CASSAGTRNTGELFF. The whole variable domain, filled in from reference TRBV28 and TRBJ2-2, reads DVKVTQSSRYLVKRTGEKVFLECVQDMDHENMFWYRQDPGLGLRLIYFSYDVKMKEKGDIPEGYSVSREKKERFSLILESASTNQTSMYLCASSAGTRNTGELFFGEGSRLTVL.

This clonotype was seen many times. V gene TRBV2 combines with J gene TRBJ2-1; the D gene is possibly TRBD1 (5 bases). Germline V gene sequence: CDR1 SNHLY, CDR2 FYNNEI. The CDR3 sequence is 13 residues long. V lost 5 bases, J lost 9 bases, and 14 bases lay in between. The CDR3 coding sequence is TGTGCCAGCAGTACGAGCAGGGTCGGTGAGCAGTTCTTC. Its protein product is CASSTSRVGEQFF.

This clonotype occurred a few times. The chain employs TRBV18 and TRBJ2-7, with no clear D. This CDR3 region has 12 residues. CDR1 is KGHSH and CDR2 is LQKENI in the germline V gene. Trimming took off 1 base at V and 3 bases at J, with 4 bases between the two ends. CDR3 loop: CASSPHGYEQYF. The CDR3 nucleotides are TGTGCCAGCTCACCACATGGCTACGAGCAGTACTTC.

The sample holds many counts of this clonotype. This chain links TRBV10-3 with TRBJ2-5; TRBD1 is a possible D gene (6 bases). Germline V CDR1 and CDR2: ENHRY, SYGVKD. This CDR3 contains 14 residues. Trimming stripped 0 bases from V and 4 bases from J, with 9 bases between. The CDR3 DNA reads TGTGCCATCAGTGAGTCGAACAGGGCAGAGACCCAGTACTTC. This encodes CAISESNRAETQYF.